This T cell receptor beta chain comes out of a study of blood T cell repertoires in COVID-19. About the study: COVID-19 samples from acute and convalescent phases originated in the United States, Italy and Spain. Nucleic acid was either cDNA or gDNA, and it came from T cells, B-cell-depleted T cells, or PBMCs.

J was trimmed by 1 base and V by 4 bases; bases with no gene match: 12. From germline, CDR1 is SGHNT and CDR2 YYREEE (reference sequence). The CDR3 sequence is 17 residues long. Authors' methods: Amplification with reference gene primers provided the estimates of nucleated cell counts. Repertoires were generated with immunoSEQ multiplex PCR, while TCRdb's copy carries only in-frame clones and drops some. The V and J calls and clone size were taken over from that table, and D and trimming were inferred from the DNA. Of around 230,000 clones listed, roughly 85% were seen once; the top ten hold approximately 5.1%.

The receptor was derived from a man between 45 and 60 years old with COVID-19, enrolled during active disease. Sequencing was performed on peripheral blood. V usage is TRBV5-4 and J usage is TRBJ2-7, with 9 nucleotides matching TRBD1. The CDR3 sequence is CASSGSNRDRVSYEQYF. DNA of the CDR3: TGTGCCAGCAGCGGATCTAACCGGGACAGGGTTTCCTACGAGCAGTACTTC.